Below, 31 T cell receptor beta chains from the same sample are listed, as sequenced in a study of cytomegalovirus exposure and HLA in healthy donors. Primers: 60 Vbeta forward and 13 Jbeta reverse. The repertoire was sequenced with immunoSEQ multiplex PCR; TCRdb's copy has only in-frame clones and lacks some. The sample spans 100,000 to 150,000 clones; the ten largest clones claim approximately 1.8%. Sample: PBMCs. The receptor set was obtained from a man between 18 and 29 years old in good health and CMV-seronegative.

J is TRBJ1-2 and V is TRBV5-5, with TRBD1 as a possible D gene (5 bases). Per the germline V gene, CDR1 is SGHKS and CDR2 is YYEKEE (reference sequence). V lost 3 bases and J 3 bases, leaving 12 bases between the germline ends. The CDR3 has 14 residues. CDR3 region: CASSSSPQDYGYTF. CDR3 nucleotides: TGTGCCAGCAGCTCAAGCCCACAGGACTATGGCTACACCTTC.

Worth noting for this clone: An end of the junction differs from the germline gene, which may be a read error. CDR3 loop: CASSLARGFGELFF. The CDR3 DNA sequence: TGTGCTAGCAGCTTAGCGCGCGGGTTCGGGGAGCTGTTTTTT. The rearrangement joins TRBV7-7 to TRBJ2-2, with D possibly being TRBD2 (5 bases). Germline loops: CDR1 SSHAT, CDR2 FNYEAQ (reference sequence). This CDR3 is built from 14 residues.

The genes are TRBV7-2 and TRBJ1-6; 8 bases agree with TRBD1. This CDR3 contains 13 residues. Germline trimming cut 8 bases from V and 9 bases from J; bases unmatched to any gene: 6. The germline V gene encodes CDR1 SGHTA and CDR2 FQGNSA. This CDR3 is CASGQGPGSPLHF. As DNA, the CDR3 is TGTGCCAGCGGACAGGGTCCGGGTTCACCCCTCCACTTT.

The chain employs TRBV7-2 and TRBJ1-3; maybe TRBD1 (6 bases). The V and J ends lost 2 bases and 2 bases respectively, with 13 bases between them. CDR3 length: 16 amino acids. Germline values: CDR1 SGHTA, CDR2 FQGNSA. CDR3 nucleotide sequence: TGTGCCAGCAGCTTATCGGCAGGGGTCACTGGAAACACCATATATTTT. As protein: CASSLSAGVTGNTIYF.

The chain couples TRBV28 to TRBJ2-5; the D is unclear. V dropped 4 bases and J dropped 5 bases, with 5 bases sitting between them. The CDR3 consists of 11 residues. Germline CDR1 and CDR2: MDHEN and SYDVKM. CDR3 nucleotide sequence: TGTGCCAGCAGTTCGAGGGAGACCCAGTACTTC. As protein: CASSSRETQYF. Supplemented by reference TRBV28 and TRBJ2-5, the full variable domain reads DVKVTQSSRYLVKRTGEKVFLECVQDMDHENMFWYRQDPGLGLRLIYFSYDVKMKEKGDIPEGYSVSREKKERFSLILESASTNQTSMYLCASSSRETQYFGPGTRLLVL.

This chain connects TRBV5-6 to TRBJ1-6; D ambiguous. Germline-derived CDR1 and CDR2 are SGHDT and YYEEEE. CDR3 length equals 14 residues. V shed 3 bases and J shed 5 bases, with 9 bases lying between them. The CDR3 nucleotides read TGTGCCAGCAGCTCCGGGTTTGATAATTCACCCCTCCACTTT. Residues: CASSSGFDNSPLHF.

V gene TRBV18 combines with J gene TRBJ2-1, with 10 bases fitting TRBD2. This CDR3 has 15 amino acids. Per the germline V gene, CDR1 is KGHSH and CDR2 is LQKENI. V gave up 6 bases and J gave up 8 bases; unmatched junction bases: 10. The CDR3 bases are TGTGCCAGCTCGCTTCTAGCGGGAGTTAGGGATGAGCAGTTCTTC. It specifies CASSLLAGVRDEQFF.

The V gene is TRBV7-3, the J gene TRBJ2-2; 10 bases map to TRBD1. CDR3 length: 15 residues. Trimming removed 3 bases from V and 6 bases from J; junction bases left unmatched: 4. From germline, CDR1 is SGHTA and CDR2 FQGTGA. Written as DNA, the CDR3 is TGTGCCAGCAGCTTTGACAGGGGGCGTTCCGGGGAGCTGTTTTTT. Translation: CASSFDRGRSGELFF.

The chain recombines TRBV2 with TRBJ2-1, with D maybe TRBD1 (6 bases). CDR3 length: 14 residues. Trimming took off 6 bases at V and 1 base at J, with 10 bases between the two ends. Germline lookup yields CDR1 SNHLY and CDR2 FYNNEI. The CDR3 here is CASRDGQSYNEQFF. Written as DNA, the CDR3 is TGTGCCAGCAGGGACGGACAGTCCTACAATGAGCAGTTCTTC.

The gene calls are TRBV5-4 and TRBJ2-7; 7 bases line up with TRBD1. This CDR3 spans 15 amino acids. CDR1 SGHNT and CDR2 YYREEE come from the germline V gene (reference sequence). The ends lost 3 bases at V and 0 bases at J; junction bases unmatched: 6. The CDR3 DNA follows: TGTGCCAGCAGCTCCACAGGGGCCAACTCCTACGAGCAGTACTTC. Encoded protein: CASSSTGANSYEQYF.

This rearrangement joins TRBV5-6 to TRBJ2-5; 7 nucleotides align to TRBD2. The CDR3 runs 15 residues. J was trimmed by 5 bases and V by 0 bases; bases with no gene match: 7. CDR1 and CDR2 (germline): SGHDT, YYEEEE. The CDR3 DNA reads as TGTGCCAGCAGCTTGGCCGGAGACGGGGGGGAGACCCAGTACTTC. Protein product: CASSLAGDGGETQYF.

The genes are TRBV4-1 and TRBJ1-2, with 11 bases identical to TRBD1. J was trimmed by 4 bases and V by 2 bases; bases with no gene match: 6. CDR3 length equals 16 residues. Per the germline V gene, CDR1 is MGHRA and CDR2 is YSYEKL. The CDR3 nucleotides are TGCGCCAGCAGCCAAATCGGACAGGGGGCCATCTATGGCTACACCTTC. Its protein is CASSQIGQGAIYGYTF.

The chain's CDR3 is CASSLDRKGAAFF. CDR3 nucleotides: TGTGCCAGCAGCTTGGATCGGAAAGGGGCCGCTTTCTTT. The chain combines TRBV7-6 with TRBJ1-1; TRBD1 might be the D (5 bases). Germline V CDR1 and CDR2: SGHVS, FNYEAQ. This CDR3 has 13 residues. The germline V and J ends were trimmed by 3 bases and 11 bases, with 16 bases remaining between them. The complete variable domain, with remaining parts taken from reference TRBV7-6 and TRBJ1-1, reads GAGVSQSPRYKVTKRGQDVALRCDPISGHVSLYWYRQALGQGPEFLTYFNYEAQQDKSGLPNDRFSAERPEGSISTLTIQRTEQRDSAMYRCASSLDRKGAAFFGQGTRLTVV.

Written as DNA, the CDR3 is TGTGCCAGCAGCGGCCCTCAAGAGACCCAGTACTTC. This gives the protein CASSGPQETQYF. The V and J genes are TRBV11-2 and TRBJ2-5, with unresolved D. This CDR3 spans 12 amino acids. Trimming shortened V by 5 bases and J by 2 bases, and 6 bases separated the two germline ends. Germline V lookup: CDR1 SGHAT, CDR2 FQNNGV.

The chain has TRBV5-6 and TRBJ1-1; no firm D call. Trimming removed 0 bases from V and 8 bases from J, with 8 bases in between. The CDR3 is made up of 12 amino acids. Germline assignment: CDR1 SGHDT and CDR2 YYEEEE. For the CDR3, the DNA is TGTGCCAGCAGCTTGGCGAGCAACGAAGCTTTCTTT. Translation: CASSLASNEAFF. Full variable domain (rest looked up from reference TRBV5-6 and TRBJ1-1): DAGVTQSPTHLIKTRGQQVTLRCSPKSGHDTVSWYQQALGQGPQFIFQYYEEEERQRGNFPDRFSGHQFPNYSSELNVNALLLGDSALYLCASSLASNEAFFGQGTRLTVV.

This rearrangement joins TRBV19 to TRBJ2-1; D remains unclear. The CDR3 is made up of 11 amino acids. CDR1 is LNHDA and CDR2 is SQIVND in the germline V gene (reference sequence). V lost 1 base, J lost 8 bases, and 3 bases lay in between. The chain's CDR3 is CASSIAHEQFF. The CDR3 DNA sequence: TGTGCCAGTAGTATAGCTCATGAGCAGTTCTTC.

This rearrangement joins TRBV15 to TRBJ2-7; possibly TRBD1 for D (6 bases). The CDR3 is made up of 14 amino acids. In germline, CDR1 is LNHNV, CDR2 YYDKDF (reference sequence). Trimming cost V 3 bases and J 4 bases, with 13 bases left between them. The CDR3 DNA follows: TGTGCCACCAGCAGGGCAGGGGTATCATACGAGCAGTACTTC. As protein: CATSRAGVSYEQYF.

The CDR3 region has the DNA TGTGCCAGCAGCGCTGCCGTCTTCGGCTACGAGCAGTACTTC. Translated: CASSAAVFGYEQYF. The rearrangement joins TRBV9 to TRBJ2-7, with unresolved D. Germline CDR1 reads SGDLS; CDR2 reads YYNGEE. The CDR3 has 14 amino acids. Trimming took off 3 bases at V and 3 bases at J, with 13 bases between the two ends. Drawing the rest from reference TRBV9 and TRBJ2-7, the complete variable domain is DSGVTQTPKHLITATGQRVTLRCSPRSGDLSVYWYQQSLDQGLQFLIQYYNGEERAKGNILERFSAQQFPDLHSELNLSSLELGDSALYFCASSAAVFGYEQYFGPGTRLTVT.

The J gene is TRBJ2-5, the V gene TRBV4-3; 11 bases map to TRBD1. The tail of the sequence fits TRBJ2-7 better, so the J call may be wrong. Germline CDR1 and CDR2: LGHNA and YSLEER. There are 15 residues in the CDR3. This chain's CDR3 is CASSQEWGQGGEQYF. For the CDR3, the DNA is TGCGCCAGCAGCCAAGAATGGGGACAGGGGGGCGAGCAGTACTTC.

The V call is TRBV7-2, the J call TRBJ2-3; 9 bases are a match to TRBD1. This CDR3 is 17 amino acids long. Trimming at V came to 1 base and at J to 2 bases, leaving 7 bases not matched to a gene. Per the germline V gene, CDR1 is SGHTA and CDR2 is FQGNSA. CDR3 loop: CASSLVGTGSLTDTQYF. DNA for the CDR3: TGTGCCAGCAGCTTAGTCGGGACAGGGTCTCTCACAGATACGCAGTATTTT.

V gene TRBV4-3 combines with J gene TRBJ2-1; TRBD2 matches 8 bases. The V gene's germline CDR1 is LGHNA and CDR2 YSLEER. J was trimmed by 4 bases and V by 0 bases; bases with no gene match: 11. There are 18 residues in the CDR3. The CDR3 sequence: CASSQDGFGGGGYNEQFF. CDR3 nucleotides: TGCGCCAGCAGCCAAGATGGGTTTGGGGGCGGGGGGTACAATGAGCAGTTCTTC.

The chain carries TRBV5-1 and TRBJ2-3; D is perhaps TRBD2 (6 bases). Between the trimmed V and J ends, which lost 0 bases and 2 bases, there was a span of 13 bases. CDR1 is SGHRS and CDR2 is YFSETQ in the germline V gene. CDR3 length: 16 residues. The CDR3 is CASSLGGWRDTDTQYF. The CDR3 bases are TGCGCCAGCAGCTTGGGGGGTTGGCGGGACACAGATACGCAGTATTTT. Supplemented by reference TRBV5-1 and TRBJ2-3, the full variable domain reads KAGVTQTPRYLIKTRGQQVTLSCSPISGHRSVSWYQQTPGQGLQFLFEYFSETQRNKGNFPGRFSGRQFSNSRSEMNVSTLELGDSALYLCASSLGGWRDTDTQYFGPGTRLTVL.

The chain uses TRBV2 and TRBJ1-1; 7 positions agree with TRBD1. Germline CDR1 SNHLY, CDR2 FYNNEI. The CDR3 has 14 residues. Trimming took 7 bases from V and 2 from J; bases not matched to a gene: 7. The CDR3 here is CASTIGTANTEAFF. DNA of the CDR3: TGTGCCAGCACCATCGGGACAGCTAACACTGAAGCTTTCTTT.

The CDR3 sequence is CAAGTASGQYF. As DNA, the CDR3 is TGTGCCGCCGGGACAGCATCAGGGCAGTACTTC. The rearrangement links TRBV6-5 to TRBJ2-7, with 7 bases that match TRBD1. Germline V lookup: CDR1 MNHEY, CDR2 SVGAGI. The junction had 10 bases not matched to a gene; V was cut back by 11 bases and J by 9 bases. The CDR3 covers 11 residues.

J is TRBJ2-7 and V is TRBV5-1; 15 bases match TRBD2. The CDR3 is 16 amino acids. Losses at the gene ends were 0 bases for V and 4 bases for J; bases not matched to a gene: 2. Germline CDR1 SGHRS, CDR2 YFSETQ. DNA of the CDR3: TGCGCCAGCAGCTTGGACGGACTAGCGGGGGGGTACGAGCAGTACTTC. This encodes CASSLDGLAGGYEQYF.

The chain employs TRBV5-4 and TRBJ2-7, with TRBD2 matching 8 bases. The V and J ends lost 0 bases and 5 bases, in that order; junction bases with no gene match: 10. The germline CDR1 and CDR2 sequences are SGHNT and YYREEE (reference sequence). This CDR3 comprises 16 residues. The DNA for the CDR3 is TGTGCCAGCAGCTTGGGGGGAGGGGCGGGAGGCAACGAGCAGTACTTC. Its protein is CASSLGGGAGGNEQYF.

The chain is built from TRBV2 and TRBJ1-4; no definite D call. In germline, CDR1 is SNHLY, CDR2 FYNNEI. This CDR3 spans 13 amino acids. V dropped 3 bases and J dropped 4 bases, with 6 bases sitting between them. The CDR3 loop reads CASSEGNNEKLFF. CDR3 nucleotides: TGTGCCAGCAGTGAGGGCAATAATGAAAAACTGTTTTTT.

The V gene is TRBV28, the J gene TRBJ2-5, with 12 bases fitting TRBD2. The CDR3 loop spans 15 amino acids. CDR1 and CDR2 from the germline V gene are MDHEN and SYDVKM. Losses at the gene ends were 8 bases for V and 1 base for J; bases not matched to a gene: 5. This chain's CDR3 is CASLRLAGAQETQYF. In DNA form, the CDR3 reads TGTGCCAGCCTTAGACTAGCGGGGGCCCAAGAGACCCAGTACTTC.

The chain links TRBV25-1 to TRBJ2-7; D remains unclear. The V gene's germline CDR1 is MGHDK and CDR2 SYGVNS. V lost 2 bases and J 2 bases, leaving 7 bases between the germline ends. The CDR3 is 13 residues long. The DNA of the CDR3 is TGTGCCAGCAGTGAAGTACACCCCTACGAGCAGTACTTC. Its translation is CASSEVHPYEQYF.

This chain connects TRBV4-1 to TRBJ1-1; 9 bases are a match to TRBD1. V lost 0 bases to trimming and J lost 5 bases; unmatched junction nucleotides: 4. Germline CDR1 and CDR2: MGHRA and YSYEKL. CDR3 length: 15 residues. The CDR3 DNA reads as TGCGCCAGCAGCCAAGACGAGACAGGGGGTACTGAAGCTTTCTTT. Encoded protein: CASSQDETGGTEAFF.

The chain employs TRBV29-1 and TRBJ2-4; 7 nucleotides line up with TRBD1. The germline V gene has CDR1 SQVTM and CDR2 ANQGSEA. Unmatched junction bases numbered 7, after V lost 4 bases and J lost 7 bases. CDR3 length equals 13 residues. The chain's CDR3 is CSVGDRAGNIQYF. The CDR3 DNA sequence: TGCAGCGTTGGAGACAGGGCCGGGAACATTCAGTACTTC.